A single sample gave rise to the 9 T cell receptor beta chains below, sequenced in a study of blood T cell repertoires in COVID-19. Data came from immunoSEQ multiplex PCR; TCRdb stores just in-frame clones and leaves some out. The table has over 130,000 clones, 84% seen once. The sequenced sample was peripheral blood. These receptors were taken from a woman in her sixties with acute or convalescent COVID-19.

Notes on this clone: A junction end diverges from the germline sequence, so it may reflect a read error. The chain recombines TRBV7-3 with TRBJ2-7; 9 bases are a match to TRBD2. Germline values: CDR1 SGHTA, CDR2 FQGTGA. The CDR3 runs 15 residues. The CDR3 reads CASSPFSGSSHEQYF. In nucleotides, the CDR3 is TGTGCCAGCAGCCCATTTAGCGGGAGCTCCCACGAGCAGTACTTC.

The chain links TRBV6-6 to TRBJ1-3; 10 bases fit TRBD1. The V segment lost 5 bases and the J segment 4 bases; nucleotides outside the gene matches: 11. Germline values: CDR1 MNHNY, CDR2 SVGAGI (reference sequence). CDR3 size: 17 residues. The DNA for the CDR3 is TGTGCCAGCAGTCGTCCCGGGACAGGGGTGAGAGGAAACACCATATATTTT. It translates to CASSRPGTGVRGNTIYF.

The CDR3 loop is CASSPRTSGSETQYF. CDR3 bases: TGTGCCAGCAGCCCAAGGACTAGCGGGAGTGAGACCCAGTACTTC. The chain combines TRBV11-2 with TRBJ2-5, with TRBD2 matching over 13 bases. Trimming took 5 bases from V and 5 from J; bases not matched to a gene: 5. The CDR3 totals 15 residues. Germline V gene sequence: CDR1 SGHAT, CDR2 FQNNGV.

This clone was picked up one time. The rearrangement links TRBV28 to TRBJ1-5, with 8 bases matching TRBD1. V lost 2 bases and J lost 9; bases outside the gene matches: 12. Germline assignment: CDR1 MDHEN and CDR2 SYDVKM. The CDR3 consists of 16 residues. The CDR3 nucleotides read TGTGCCAGCAGTTTAGGGACAGGTGGAGAATTGGGGCCCCAGCATTTT. Protein: CASSLGTGGELGPQHF.

The chain combines TRBV7-2 with TRBJ1-2, with TRBD1 matching over 8 bases. This CDR3 has 13 residues. V shed 5 bases and J 8 bases; nucleotides not matched to a gene: 7. Per germline, CDR1 SGHTA and CDR2 FQGNSA. CDR3 region: CASSPDRVGGYTF. CDR3 sequence (DNA): TGTGCCAGCAGCCCGGACAGGGTTGGGGGCTACACCTTC.

This clone was observed many times. The chain links TRBV19 to TRBJ2-7, with 9 bases fitting TRBD1. This CDR3 region has 15 residues. The germline V gene encodes CDR1 LNHDA and CDR2 SQIVND (reference sequence). Unmatched junction bases numbered 6, after V lost 3 bases and J lost 3 bases. The CDR3 bases are TGTGCCAGTAGTATGGGACAGGGAGAGATCTACGAGCAGTACTTC. The encoded protein is CASSMGQGEIYEQYF.

The V call is TRBV14, the J call TRBJ1-2, with 7 positions matching TRBD1. Germline trimming cut 7 bases from V and 0 bases from J; bases unmatched to any gene: 14. The CDR3 spans 17 residues. Germline lookup yields CDR1 SGHDN and CDR2 FVKESK. The CDR3 here is CASMKSGTELANYGYTF. The CDR3 nucleotides are TGTGCCAGCATGAAATCCGGGACAGAGTTAGCTAACTATGGCTACACCTTC.

CDR3 amino acids: CASSLADTTGGTEAFF. DNA for the CDR3: TGCGCCAGCAGCTTGGCCGACACAACAGGGGGCACTGAAGCTTTCTTT. This chain connects TRBV5-1 to TRBJ1-1, with 8 bases identical to TRBD1. This CDR3 contains 16 residues. The germline V gene encodes CDR1 SGHRS and CDR2 YFSETQ. Trimming cost V 0 bases and J 4 bases; bases outside gene matches: 8.

This clone was found a few times. V is TRBV2 and J is TRBJ2-2; 13 nucleotides match TRBD2. The CDR3 length is 14 residues. V dropped 6 bases and J dropped 8; count of bases not matched to a gene: 3. CDR1 SNHLY and CDR2 FYNNEI come from the germline V gene. The CDR3 region is CASSQLAGGGELFF. As DNA, the CDR3 is TGTGCCAGCAGCCAACTAGCGGGAGGGGGGGAGCTGTTTTTT.